The rows below give T cell receptor beta chains drawn from one sample of a study of blood T cell repertoires in COVID-19. The table came from immunoSEQ multiplex PCR; TCRdb's copy has only in-frame clones and leaves some out. The table has 200,000 to 250,000 clones, around 84% seen once. The sample comprised peripheral blood. These receptors all stem from a woman over 75 with active or convalescent COVID-19. CDR3s include the opening cysteine and the closing phenylalanine or tryptophan. D genes are given only for firm matches. A clone size is listed for some rows: how often the clone was seen (once, few, many), or a class if it is expanded.

TRBD1	TRBV2	.	TRBJ2-2	TGTGCCAGTACCCGACAGGGGACTGCCGGGGAGCTGTTTTTT	CASTRQGTAGELFF
.	TRBV18	.	TRBJ1-5	TGTGCCAGCTCCCAATTGACAGTCAATCAGCCCCAGCATTTT	CASSQLTVNQPQHF
.	TRBV5-8	few	TRBJ1-3	TGTGCCAGCAGCTTGGTGGCAGACACCATATATTTT	CASSLVADTIYF
.	TRBV19	.	TRBJ2-3	TGTGCCAGTAGTACCGCGCGAACAGATACGCAGTATTTT	CASSTARTDTQYF
TRBD1	TRBV6-6	.	TRBJ1-1	TGTGCCAGCAGTTACAATAACAGGGGCGGGTACACTGAAGCTTTCTTT	CASSYNNRGGYTEAFF
TRBD1	TRBV2	once	TRBJ1-2	TGTGCCAGCAGTGAAGCCCGGGACAGGCCTTACTATGGCTACACCTTC	CASSEARDRPYYGYTF
.	TRBV19	.	TRBJ1-2	TGTGCCAGTAGTCCGACCGACAGTGCCAACTATGGCTACACCTTC	CASSPTDSANYGYTF
TRBD1	TRBV7-2	.	TRBJ1-1	TGTGCCAGCAGCTTTCAGGGGGTTAGGACTGAAGCTTTCTTT	CASSFQGVRTEAFF
TRBD2	TRBV3-1/TRBV3-2	.	TRBJ2-7	TGTGCCAGCAGCCAAGATAGGCTAGCGGGAGCCTACGAGCAGTACTTC	CASSQDRLAGAYEQYF
.	TRBV5-6	once	TRBJ1-1	TGTGCCAGCAGCTTGGTTCGGGGTGAGTGGGCTTTCTTT	CASSLVRGEWAFF
TRBD1	TRBV5-4	.	TRBJ1-3	TGTGCCAGCAGCCCACAGACAGGGCGCTCTGGAAACACCATATATTTT	CASSPQTGRSGNTIYF
.	TRBV6-5	once	TRBJ1-1	TGTGCCAGCAGTTACCAGGGGGAAGCTTTCTTT	CASSYQGEAFF
.	TRBV6-6	.	TRBJ2-7	TGTGCCAGCCAGGTGAGCCAAAGCTCCTACGAGCAGTACTTC	CASQVSQSSYEQYF
.	TRBV19	.	TRBJ2-5	TGTGCCAGTAGTTTCCCCGGCCAAGAGACCCAGTACTTC	CASSFPGQETQYF
TRBD1	TRBV7-2	few	TRBJ2-2	TGTGCCAGCAGCCCACAGGGGAAGAACACCGGGGAGCTGTTTTTT	CASSPQGKNTGELFF
TRBD2	TRBV19	.	TRBJ2-1	TGTGCCAGTAGTATATCGAGCGGGGGACCAAGCTCCTACAATGAGCAGTTCTTC	CASSISSGGPSSYNEQFF
TRBD1	TRBV4-3	.	TRBJ1-1	TGCGCCAGCAGCCACCCCCCCGGACAGGGGGCTAGTAACGCTGAAGCTTTCTTT	CASSHPPGQGASNAEAFF
.	TRBV7-2	.	TRBJ2-5	TGTGCCAGCAGCTTAATAGGACTAGAGACCCAGTACTTC	CASSLIGLETQYF
TRBD1	TRBV24-1	.	TRBJ2-1	TGTGCCACCAGTGATTTGGGGACAGGGTCCAATGAGCAGTTCTTC	CATSDLGTGSNEQFF
.	TRBV5-1	.	TRBJ1-6	TGCGCCAGCAGCTTGCGATGGGCTCCCGATTCACCCCTCCACTTT	CASSLRWAPDSPLHF
TRBD2	TRBV7-2	.	TRBJ2-3	TGTGCCAGCAGCGGCGGGAGACGGGTTACGCAGTATTTT	CASSGGRRVTQYF
.	TRBV5-4	.	TRBJ1-1	TGTGCCAGCAGCTTGGTCGGGGTCCCCACTGAAGCTTTCTTT	CASSLVGVPTEAFF
.	TRBV5-6	.	TRBJ2-3	TGTGCCAGCAGCCCGCAACCGGGACTCACAGATACGCAGTATTTT	CASSPQPGLTDTQYF
.	TRBV30	.	TRBJ1-1	TGTGCCTGGAGCCCCGTTGGGGTGGGGAGAACTGAAGCTTTCTTT	CAWSPVGVGRTEAFF
.	TRBV18	.	TRBJ2-7	TGTGCCAGCTCACCGGAGGTGTACGAGCAGTACTTC	CASSPEVYEQYF